This T cell receptor (beta chain) was obtained from a study of early T cells in non-severe SARS-CoV-2 infection. This clonotype qualifies as medium-sized. The CDR3 contains 13 residues. CDR1 is SGHTA and CDR2 is FQGNSA in the germline V gene. The V end was cut by 1 base, the J end by 6 bases, with 7 bases between. Via MiXCR, TCRdb re-called the 5' RACE reads, giving one row per CDR3 protein. The table shows 30,000 to 45,000 distinct CDR3 sequences, with approximately 10% occurring only once. The source of this sequence is an adult who was a healthcare worker with PCR-confirmed SARS-CoV-2 infection or an uninfected control (not recorded which). Sequencing was carried out using whole blood. V gene TRBV7-2 combines with J gene TRBJ1-5; no clear D gene. This CDR3 reads CASSLDAAQPQHF. As DNA, the CDR3 is TGTGCCAGCAGCTTAGACGCGGCTCAGCCCCAGCATTTT.